Below are 6 T cell receptor beta chains sequenced from a single sample in a study of T cells in Graves' hyperthyroidism and ophthalmopathy. Amplified TCR beta CDR3 regions derived from RNA transcripts. TCR CDR3 regions were first amplified by RT-PCR with HTBI primers. TCRdb re-analysed the multiplex PCR reads in MiXCR, keeping a single row per CDR3 protein. The profile shows about 520,000 distinct CDR3 sequences, less than 25% of them singletons. Sequencing was done on a sample of blood. The receptors derive from a woman in her twenties or thirties with Graves' ophthalmopathy.

This clonotype appeared a few times. The chain recombines TRBV2 with TRBJ2-7, with D possibly matching TRBD1 (5 bases). This CDR3 has 14 amino acids. The V gene lost 6 bases and the J gene lost 3 bases, with 15 bases spanning the gap. CDR1 and CDR2 from the germline V gene are SNHLY and FYNNEI. The CDR3 region is CASRVDSAFYEQYF. The CDR3 DNA is TGTGCCAGCAGAGTCGACAGCGCGTTCTACGAGCAGTACTTC.

CDR3 sequence reads: CASSKDGAAAFF. The DNA of the CDR3 is TGTGCCAGCAGTAAAGACGGAGCGGCTGCTTTCTTT. This chain links TRBV7-9 with TRBJ1-1; D uncertain. CDR1 is SEHNR and CDR2 is FQNEAQ in the germline V gene (reference sequence). The CDR3 is made up of 12 amino acids. V gave up 6 bases and J gave up 11 bases, with 16 bases separating them.

This clonotype was seen at least ten times. The V and J genes are TRBV19 and TRBJ1-1; D might be TRBD1 (6 bases). The germline V gene has CDR1 LNHDA and CDR2 SQIVND (reference sequence). V was shortened by 4 bases and J by 7 bases, with 10 bases between the two germline ends. This CDR3 has 12 amino acids. The CDR3 coding sequence is TGTGCCAGTAGTACGGGGGCTATTGAAGCTTTCTTT. It translates to CASSTGAIEAFF.

This clonotype was found many times. The J gene is TRBJ1-2, the V gene TRBV10-3, with 9 bases aligning to TRBD1. V was clipped by 6 bases and J by 5 bases; unmatched bases: 7. The CDR3 totals 14 residues. CDR1 ENHRY and CDR2 SYGVKD come from the germline V gene. The CDR3 DNA is TGTGCCATCAGCACAGGGGGCGCAGTTTATGGCTACACCTTC. As protein: CAISTGGAVYGYTF.

This chain links TRBV6-5 with TRBJ1-2, with D perhaps matching TRBD1 (5 bases). The CDR3 extends over 13 amino acids. Germline-derived CDR1 and CDR2 are MNHEY and SVGAGI. V dropped 4 bases and J dropped 5 bases, with 11 bases sitting between them. In nucleotides, the CDR3 is TGTGCCAGCAGTTTTGGCAGGGCGTATGGCTACACCTTC. Amino acid sequence: CASSFGRAYGYTF.

There are many counts of this clonotype. This sequence joins TRBV19 and TRBJ1-2; no clear D gene. The CDR3 contains 13 residues. Germline loops: CDR1 LNHDA, CDR2 SQIVND (reference sequence). Deletions cut 1 base from V and 6 bases from J, with 9 bases between. CDR3 sequence reads: CASSIGYINGYTF. The CDR3 DNA reads TGTGCCAGTAGTATAGGTTACATCAATGGCTACACCTTC.